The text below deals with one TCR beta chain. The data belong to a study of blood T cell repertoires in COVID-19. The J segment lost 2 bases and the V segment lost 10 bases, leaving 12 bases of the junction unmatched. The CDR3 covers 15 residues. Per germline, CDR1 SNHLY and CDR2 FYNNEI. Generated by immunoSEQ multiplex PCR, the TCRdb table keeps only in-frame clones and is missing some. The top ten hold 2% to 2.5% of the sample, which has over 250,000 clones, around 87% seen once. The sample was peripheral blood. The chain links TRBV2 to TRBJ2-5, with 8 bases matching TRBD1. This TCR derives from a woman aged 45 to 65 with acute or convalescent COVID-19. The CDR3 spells CAKRNRGLEQETQYF. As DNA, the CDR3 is TGTGCCAAAAGGAACAGGGGGTTAGAGCAAGAGACCCAGTACTTC.